This section outlines one T cell receptor beta chain sequence together with its context. These data come from a study of blood T cell repertoires in COVID-19. The CDR3 contains 15 residues. Between the trimmed V and J ends, which lost 2 bases and 6 bases, there was a span of 11 bases. From germline, CDR1 is MNHNY and CDR2 SVGAGI (reference sequence). Repertoires were generated with immunoSEQ multiplex PCR, while TCRdb's copy carries only in-frame clones and drops some. This table holds some 260,000 clones, about 80% found once. Sequencing used peripheral blood. The chain combines TRBV6-6 with TRBJ1-6; D is possibly TRBD1 (5 bases). The sequence was obtained from an elderly woman with acute or convalescent COVID-19. CDR3 in DNA: TGTGCCAGCAGTTACGATGACAGATCTAATTCACCCCTCCACTTT. This codes for CASSYDDRSNSPLHF.